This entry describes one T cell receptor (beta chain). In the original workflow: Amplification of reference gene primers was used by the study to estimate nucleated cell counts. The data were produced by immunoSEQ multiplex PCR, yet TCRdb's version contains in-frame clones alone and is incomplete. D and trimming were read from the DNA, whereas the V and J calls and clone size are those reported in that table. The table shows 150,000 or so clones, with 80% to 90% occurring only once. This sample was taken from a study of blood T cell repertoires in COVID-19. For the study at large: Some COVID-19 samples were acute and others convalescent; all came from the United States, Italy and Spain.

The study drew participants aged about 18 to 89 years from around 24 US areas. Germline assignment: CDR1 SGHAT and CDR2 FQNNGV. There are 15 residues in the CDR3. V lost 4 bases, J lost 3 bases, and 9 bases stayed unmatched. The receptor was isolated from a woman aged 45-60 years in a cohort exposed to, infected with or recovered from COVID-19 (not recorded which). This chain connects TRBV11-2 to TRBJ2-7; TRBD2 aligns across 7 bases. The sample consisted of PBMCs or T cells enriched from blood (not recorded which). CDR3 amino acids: CASSSGLEGVYEQYF. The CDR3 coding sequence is TGTGCCAGCAGCTCAGGACTAGAAGGCGTCTACGAGCAGTACTTC.